The clone carrying this TCR beta chain was observed once. CDR3 length equals 15 residues. The V end lost 4 bases, the J end lost 1 base, and 14 bases lay between the germline ends. CDR1 and CDR2 from the germline V gene are SGHNT and YYREEE (reference sequence). Naive CD8 cells, CD45RO-negative and positively selected for CCR7, excluded terminally differentiated effector memory CD45RA+ cells. This specimen belongs to a study of shared clonotypes between healthy human individuals. Profiling relied on immunoSEQ multiplex PCR, and the TCRdb table lists in-frame clones only, not all of them. The profile shows under 700,000 clones, 85% to 95% of them singletons.

The sample taken for sequencing was naive CD8+ T cells sorted from blood. This sequence was found in a woman aged 30 to 39 in good health. V and J are TRBV5-4 and TRBJ1-1; D gene uncertain. This CDR3 is CASSPDVPSNTEAFF. The CDR3, as DNA: TGTGCCAGCAGCCCTGACGTGCCGTCGAACACTGAAGCTTTCTTT.